A single sample is the source of the 20 T cell receptor beta chains below, sequenced in a study of tumor and adjacent non-tumor tissue in lung cancer. A modified ARM-PCR protocol with three rounds of nested PCR amplified TCRbeta. TCRdb ran MiXCR on the multiplex PCR reads and lists one entry per CDR3 protein. The data contain fewer than 80,000 distinct CDR3 sequences, roughly 70% of them singletons. This sample's RNA came from whole unsorted tissue. Specimen: lung tumor tissue. The source is an older woman with non-small cell lung cancer.

Notes on this clonotype: Sequence at one end of the junction differs from germline and may be a read error. The V gene is TRBV14, the J gene TRBJ2-7; D uncertain. The CDR3 loop spans 15 amino acids. Germline lookup yields CDR1 SGHDN and CDR2 FVKESK. The chain's CDR3 is CACSPINQASNEQYF. The CDR3 coding sequence is TGTGCCTGCAGCCCCATTAACCAGGCCTCCAACGAGCAGTACTTC.

Comment on this clonotype: A much larger clone differs by one base, so this may be a read error. The chain combines TRBV24-1 with TRBJ2-3; unclear D gene. This CDR3 comprises 15 residues. V was pared by 2 bases and J by 4 bases, with 12 bases between. Germline V gene lookup returns CDR1 KGHDR and CDR2 SFDVKD. CDR3 sequence (DNA): TGTGCCACCAGTGATTGGACCCTGGAGCCAGATACGCAGTATTTT. Translation: CATSDWTLEPDTQYF.

Remarks on this clonotype: This clone may be a read error of a much larger clone one base away. Given the absence of the conserved phenylalanine or tryptophan at the CDR3 end, a read error is likely. The J gene is TRBJ2-1, the V gene TRBV29-1; D is uncertain. The length of the CDR3 is 12 residues. Germline CDR1 and CDR2: SQVTM and ANQGSEA. The CDR3 bases are TGCAACGTTGTCCTCCTCTACAATGAGCAGTTCGTC. Its protein is CNVVLLYNEQFV.

As for this clonotype: This clone may be a read error of a much larger clone one base away. The chain links TRBV5-1 to TRBJ1-2, with a weak D call TRBD1 (5 bases). This CDR3 is built from 15 residues. The V end lost 4 bases, the J end lost 0 bases, and 13 bases lay between the germline ends. Germline V gene lookup returns CDR1 SGHRS and CDR2 YFSETQ. CDR3 sequence reads: CASSIRRGTNYGYTF. The DNA for the CDR3 is TGCGCCAGCAGCATCCGACGGGGCACTAACTATGGCTACACCTTC.

As for this clonotype: An end of the junction does not agree with germline; a read error may underlie this. CDR3 nucleotide sequence: TGTACCAGCAGCTTGGGGACTCCCACCTACGAGCAGTACTTC. The encoded protein is CTSSLGTPTYEQYF. J is TRBJ2-7 and V is TRBV5-4; the D gene is possibly TRBD2 (6 bases). Germline values: CDR1 SGHNT, CDR2 YYREEE (reference sequence). The CDR3 sequence is 14 residues long.

Note on this clonotype: Germline is not matched at one junction end, which may reflect a read error. The gene calls are TRBV6-1 and TRBJ2-6, with D maybe TRBD1 (6 bases). CDR3 length: 16 residues. The germline CDR1 and CDR2 sequences are MNHNS and SASEGT. CDR3 nucleotides: TGTGTCAGCAGTCAGGGGTCTAGGTCTGGGGCCAACGTCCTGACTTTC. This translates into CVSSQGSRSGANVLTF.

About this clonotype itself: The junction does not match germline at one end; this may be a read error. V gene TRBV20-1 combines with J gene TRBJ2-1; 10 bases map to TRBD2. CDR1 DFQATT and CDR2 SNEGSKA come from the germline V gene (reference sequence). The CDR3 runs to 17 residues. DNA for the CDR3: TGTAGTGCTAGAGATATTGGAACTAGCGGGATAGGCGGTGAGCAGTTCTTC. Protein sequence: CSARDIGTSGIGGEQFF.

Note on this clonotype: The missing conserved phenylalanine or tryptophan at the end of this CDR3 makes a read error likely. V is TRBV28 and J is TRBJ1-6, with 8 positions matching TRBD1. The CDR3 sequence is 16 residues long. Germline lookup yields CDR1 MDHEN and CDR2 SYDVKM. Unmatched junction bases numbered 16, after V lost 10 bases and J lost 8 bases. Here the CDR3 reads CATKPSGQGAHSPLHI. CDR3 nucleotides: TGTGCCACCAAACCTTCGGGGCAGGGGGCTCATTCACCCCTCCACATT.

For this clonotype: Being one base from a much bigger clone, this may be a read error. The chain employs TRBV5-1 and TRBJ1-1; perhaps TRBD1 as D (5 bases). This CDR3 has 11 amino acids. Germline V gene data show CDR1 as SGHRS and CDR2 as YFSETQ. V shed 7 bases and J shed 11 bases, with 15 bases lying between them. The chain's CDR3 is CASSQGDSAFF. CDR3 DNA sequence: TGCGCCAGCTCTCAGGGAGACTCGGCTTTCTTT.

This clonotype was recorded many times. The chain combines TRBV6-5 with TRBJ1-4; no clear D gene. The CDR3 covers 15 residues. The V gene lost 4 bases and the J gene lost 7 bases, with 16 bases spanning the gap. Germline CDR1 and CDR2: MNHEY and SVGAGI. CDR3: CASSSIKGRVEKLFF. CDR3 nucleotides: TGTGCCAGCAGTTCCATTAAGGGTCGCGTTGAAAAACTGTTTTTT.

The chain employs TRBV30 and TRBJ1-6; no definite D call. Deletions cut 3 bases from V and 10 bases from J, with 13 bases between. The germline gives CDR1 GTSNPN, CDR2 SVGIG (reference sequence). The CDR3 runs 13 residues. The chain's CDR3 is CAWSVTSPSPLHF. The CDR3 nucleotides read TGTGCCTGGAGCGTGACCAGTCCCTCACCCCTCCACTTT.

This clonotype was recorded once. J is TRBJ2-5 and V is TRBV4-1; tentative D call: TRBD1 (6 bases). V lost 10 bases and J 1 base, leaving 25 bases between the germline ends. The CDR3 spans 17 residues. Per germline, CDR1 MGHRA and CDR2 YSYEKL. CDR3 nucleotide sequence: TGCGCCAACACCATGGAAATTACAGGGTTAGGCCAAGAGACCCAGTACTTC. Translation gives CANTMEITGLGQETQYF.

Points on this clonotype: The final CDR3 position lacks the conserved phenylalanine or tryptophan, pointing to a likely read error. The chain carries TRBV7-8 and TRBJ2-5, with TRBD2 matching 9 bases. The J call could be wrong; TRBJ2-1 is a better fit for the DNA end. The CDR3 extends over 16 amino acids. CDR1 and CDR2 (germline): SGHVS, FQNEAQ. DNA for the CDR3: TGTGCCAGTGACGCCTTTAGCGGGAGTGTGTTAGAGACCCAGTTCCTC. Translation: CASDAFSGSVLETQFL.

For this clonotype: This may stem from a read error, because a much larger clone lies one nucleotide away. The rearrangement links TRBV28 to TRBJ1-3; D is perhaps TRBD1 (6 bases). Germline V gives CDR1 MDHEN, CDR2 SYDVKM. This CDR3 is 15 amino acids long. The CDR3 nucleotides are TGTGCCAGAAGTTCCCCGGGGGCTTCTGGAAACACCATATATTTT. Translation gives CARSSPGASGNTIYF.

The chain uses TRBV11-2 and TRBJ2-1, with 9 nucleotides matching TRBD2. This CDR3 spans 15 amino acids. With V trimmed by 9 bases and J by 4 bases, 10 bases remained unmatched. From germline, CDR1 is SGHAT and CDR2 FQNNGV. The CDR3 sequence is CASGLKAGGYNEQFF. CDR3 nucleotides: TGTGCCAGTGGCTTAAAAGCGGGAGGTTACAATGAGCAGTTCTTC.

The chain is built from TRBV12-3 or TRBV12-4 and TRBJ2-6; 7 bases fit TRBD2. Losses at the gene ends were 11 bases for V and 5 bases for J; bases not matched to a gene: 21. The length of the CDR3 is 18 residues. The CDR3 DNA follows: TGTGCCGGCATCCTCCGACTAGCAGGCTCGGGATGGGCCAACGTCCTGACTTTC. It codes for CAGILRLAGSGWANVLTF.

The chain carries TRBV5-4 and TRBJ2-1, with TRBD2 identical over 11 bases. The CDR3 is 15 amino acids. J lost 13 bases, V lost 3 bases, and 12 bases had no gene match. Germline-derived CDR1 and CDR2 are SGHNT and YYREEE (reference sequence). This CDR3 reads CASSWPSGGMIEQFF. Written as DNA, the CDR3 is TGTGCCAGCAGCTGGCCTAGCGGGGGGATGATTGAACAGTTCTTC.

Turning to this clonotype: This may stem from a read error, because a much larger clone lies one nucleotide away. The missing conserved phenylalanine or tryptophan at the end of this CDR3 makes a read error likely. V usage is TRBV5-8 and J usage is TRBJ1-4; possible D gene TRBD1, 6 bases. CDR3 length: 15 residues. The V end was cut by 4 bases, the J end by 8 bases, with 18 bases between. Germline values: CDR1 SGHTS, CDR2 YDEGEE. In DNA, the CDR3 is TGTGCCAGCAGCCACCGGGGAGGGGGAGACGAAAAACTGTTTATT. Amino acids: CASSHRGGGDEKLFI.

Details on this clonotype: The junction and the germline gene differ at one end; a read error may be behind it. The chain has TRBV5-4 and TRBJ1-2; 7 bases line up with TRBD1. From germline, CDR1 is SGHNT and CDR2 YYREEE (reference sequence). The CDR3 is 15 amino acids. DNA of the CDR3: TGTACCAGCAGTTCCTTGACAGGGAAAGACTATGGCTACACCTTC. Translated, it gives CTSSSLTGKDYGYTF. The full variable domain, rest sourced from reference TRBV5-4 and TRBJ1-2, is ETGVTQSPTHLIKTRGQQVTLRCSSQSGHNTVSWYQQALGQGPQFIFQYYREEENGRGNFPPRFSGLQFPNYSSELNVNALELDDSALYLCTSSSLTGKDYGYTFGSGTRLTVV.

To note about this clonotype: A much larger clone lies a single base off, so this may be a read error. This CDR3 fails to terminate in the conserved phenylalanine or tryptophan, so it likely reflects a read error. The chain is built from TRBV20-1 and TRBJ2-1; a possible D gene is TRBD1 (5 bases). CDR3 length: 15 residues. Germline CDR1 is DFQATT and CDR2 is SNEGSKA (reference sequence). V lost 5 bases, J lost 0 bases, and 14 bases lay in between. CDR3 in amino acids: CSAESPQGSYNEQFS. DNA for the CDR3: TGCAGTGCTGAGTCCCCCCAGGGCTCCTACAATGAGCAGTTCTCC.